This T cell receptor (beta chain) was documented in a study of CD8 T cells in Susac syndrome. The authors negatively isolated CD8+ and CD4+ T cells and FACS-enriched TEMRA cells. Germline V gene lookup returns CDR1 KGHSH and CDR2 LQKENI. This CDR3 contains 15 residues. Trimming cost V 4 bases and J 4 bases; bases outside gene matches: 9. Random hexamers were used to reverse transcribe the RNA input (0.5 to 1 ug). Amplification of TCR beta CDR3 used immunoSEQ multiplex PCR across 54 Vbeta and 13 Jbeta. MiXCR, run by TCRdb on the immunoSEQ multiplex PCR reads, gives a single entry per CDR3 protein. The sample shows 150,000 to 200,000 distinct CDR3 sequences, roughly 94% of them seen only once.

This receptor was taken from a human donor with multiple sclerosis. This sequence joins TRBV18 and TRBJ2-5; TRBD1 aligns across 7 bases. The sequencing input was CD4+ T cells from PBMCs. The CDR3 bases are TGTGCCAGCTCACGCAATTCGGACAGGAGAGAGACCCAGTACTTC. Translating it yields CASSRNSDRRETQYF.